These 25 T cell receptor beta chains were all obtained from the same sample, sequenced in a study of T-cell reconstitution after alpha-beta-depleted transplantation in children. Preparation of the TCRbeta library used unique molecular identifiers. TCRdb re-called the PCR reads with MiXCR, one entry per CDR3 protein. The sample yields some 550,000 distinct CDR3 sequences, around 18% seen once. The sample consisted of PBMCs from the stem cell graft donor, taken from the stem cell graft. All receptors come from a human donor who donated a stem cell graft to a child with acute lymphoblastic leukemia.

The V gene is TRBV29-1, the J gene TRBJ2-7; unclear D gene. Trimming took 4 bases from V and 2 from J, leaving 9 bases between them. Germline V gives CDR1 SQVTM, CDR2 ANQGSEA. CDR3 length: 12 residues. The CDR3 region has the DNA TGCAGCGTTGTAGAACCCGCCTACGAGCAGTACTTC. The encoded protein is CSVVEPAYEQYF.

This clonotype was observed a few times. This chain links TRBV20-1 with TRBJ2-7; D uncertain. Trimming took 2 bases from V and 3 from J, leaving 11 bases between them. Germline CDR1 DFQATT, CDR2 SNEGSKA (reference sequence). CDR3 length equals 13 residues. The CDR3 sequence is CSARPITRYEQYF. The CDR3 DNA sequence: TGCAGTGCTAGACCTATAACCCGCTACGAGCAGTACTTC.

The J gene is TRBJ1-1, the V gene TRBV4-1; 8 bases align to TRBD1. The J segment lost 1 base and the V segment lost 8 bases, leaving 15 bases of the junction unmatched. Germline CDR1 and CDR2: MGHRA and YSYEKL. The CDR3 has 17 amino acids. The CDR3 DNA reads TGCGCCAGCCGACCCGGACCCAGCAGGGGGCCGAACACTGAAGCTTTCTTT. Residues: CASRPGPSRGPNTEAFF.

This chain joins TRBV5-1 and TRBJ1-1, with 9 bases that match TRBD1. This CDR3 has 15 residues. The germline gives CDR1 SGHRS, CDR2 YFSETQ. V lost 1 base and J lost 11; bases outside the gene matches: 12. The CDR3 spells CASSLPTGQGDGAFF. Written as DNA, the CDR3 is TGCGCCAGCAGCTTGCCCACGGGACAGGGCGATGGGGCTTTCTTT. Full variable domain (missing parts from reference TRBV5-1 and TRBJ1-1): KAGVTQTPRYLIKTRGQQVTLSCSPISGHRSVSWYQQTPGQGLQFLFEYFSETQRNKGNFPGRFSGRQFSNSRSEMNVSTLELGDSALYLCASSLPTGQGDGAFFGQGTRLTVV.

The chain combines TRBV7-8 with TRBJ2-2; possible D gene TRBD1, 6 bases. With 5 bases removed from V and 6 bases from J, the gap between germline ends came to 10 bases. The CDR3 loop spans 13 amino acids. Germline V CDR1 and CDR2: SGHVS, FQNEAQ. DNA of the CDR3: TGTGCCAGCAGCGTACAGGGTCCCGGGGAGCTGTTTTTT. Protein sequence: CASSVQGPGELFF. The whole variable domain, remainder taken from reference TRBV7-8 and TRBJ2-2, is GAGVSQSPRYKVAKRGQDVALRCDPISGHVSLFWYQQALGQGPEFLTYFQNEAQLDKSGLPSDRFFAERPEGSVSTLKIQRTQQEDSAVYLCASSVQGPGELFFGEGSRLTVL.

This chain joins TRBV3-1 and TRBJ1-5; 11 bases map to TRBD1. V gave up 6 bases and J gave up 2 bases; unmatched junction bases: 3. The CDR3 loop spans 15 amino acids. Germline V gene lookup returns CDR1 LGHDT and CDR2 YNNKEL (reference sequence). CDR3 amino acids: CASSRDRGGNQPQHF. Here the CDR3 DNA reads TGTGCCAGCAGTCGGGACAGGGGGGGCAATCAGCCCCAGCATTTT.

The J gene is TRBJ2-5, the V gene TRBV30; 10 bases match TRBD2. Germline CDR1 reads GTSNPN; CDR2 reads SVGIG (reference sequence). V lost 5 bases, J lost 4 bases, and 1 base stayed unmatched. CDR3 length: 12 amino acids. The CDR3 spells CAWVAGGETQYF. The CDR3 region has the DNA TGTGCCTGGGTAGCGGGAGGAGAGACCCAGTACTTC.

The chain links TRBV9 to TRBJ2-1, with TRBD2 as a possible D gene (6 bases). The CDR3 consists of 18 residues. Germline CDR1 is SGDLS and CDR2 is YYNGEE. The V and J ends lost 1 base and 7 bases respectively, with 24 bases between them. The DNA for the CDR3 is TGTGCCAGCAGCGTATCCACTAAGAAAACGGGAGTATCAAATGAGCAGTTCTTC. Residues: CASSVSTKKTGVSNEQFF.

This clonotype was counted only a few times. The chain carries TRBV12-3 or TRBV12-4 and TRBJ2-3; 12 bases match TRBD2. The CDR3 consists of 16 residues. Germline trimming cut 2 bases from V and 6 bases from J; bases unmatched to any gene: 6. CDR3 coding DNA: TGTGCCAGCAGTTTATCGCCCCTAGCGGGAGGGGATACGCAGTATTTT. This encodes CASSLSPLAGGDTQYF.

This clonotype came up a few times. The rearrangement joins TRBV5-1 to TRBJ1-1; TRBD1 matches 8 bases. This CDR3 region has 16 residues. In germline, CDR1 is SGHRS, CDR2 YFSETQ. V trimming: 0 bases; J trimming: 4 bases; junction bases outside the gene matches: 8. The CDR3: CASSLVSGGGLTEAFF. CDR3 in DNA: TGCGCCAGCAGCTTGGTGTCAGGGGGCGGCCTCACTGAAGCTTTCTTT.

The chain joins TRBV12-3 or TRBV12-4 to TRBJ2-1, with 10 positions matching TRBD2. With V trimmed by 2 bases and J by 6 bases, 19 bases remained unmatched. This CDR3 is 20 amino acids long. The CDR3 is CASSLMQRGLAGESVNEQFF. CDR3 in DNA: TGTGCCAGCAGTTTAATGCAAAGGGGGCTAGCGGGAGAAAGCGTCAATGAGCAGTTCTTC.

This clonotype was seen more than once but under ten times. J is TRBJ1-5 and V is TRBV4-1; D gene uncertain. In germline, CDR1 is MGHRA, CDR2 YSYEKL. This CDR3 contains 16 residues. V dropped 2 bases and J dropped 0 bases, with 11 bases sitting between them. DNA for the CDR3: TGCGCCAGCAGCCAATTGCCAGGCTATAGCAATCAGCCCCAGCATTTT. It specifies CASSQLPGYSNQPQHF.

The chain combines TRBV19 with TRBJ2-7; 11 bases align to TRBD1. The germline gives CDR1 LNHDA, CDR2 SQIVND (reference sequence). J was trimmed by 3 bases and V by 3 bases; bases with no gene match: 4. The CDR3 covers 15 residues. In DNA, the CDR3 is TGTGCCAGTAGTATGGACAGGGGGCTTCTCTACGAGCAGTACTTC. Protein: CASSMDRGLLYEQYF.

This clonotype was observed a few times. The chain joins TRBV5-1 to TRBJ2-1, with D possibly being TRBD1 (5 bases). The V gene's germline CDR1 is SGHRS and CDR2 YFSETQ. V lost 4 bases to trimming and J lost 7 bases, with 12 bases between them. This CDR3 comprises 13 residues. The CDR3 here is CASSADNSNEQFF. The CDR3 DNA follows: TGCGCCAGCAGCGCGGACAATTCGAATGAGCAGTTCTTC.

In this sample, this clonotype turned up a few times. This chain joins TRBV7-9 and TRBJ2-3, with a tentative D call TRBD1 (6 bases). Germline lookup yields CDR1 SEHNR and CDR2 FQNEAQ (reference sequence). This CDR3 region has 15 residues. V dropped 5 bases and J dropped 1 base, with 13 bases sitting between them. CDR3 DNA: TGTGCCAGCAGCGGATGGACAGCGCGCACAGATACGCAGTATTTT. Protein sequence: CASSGWTARTDTQYF. The whole variable domain, remainder taken from reference TRBV7-9 and TRBJ2-3, is DTGVSQNPRHKITKRGQNVTFRCDPISEHNRLYWYRQTLGQGPEFLTYFQNEAQLEKSRLLSDRFSAERPKGSFSTLEIQRTEQGDSAMYLCASSGWTARTDTQYFGPGTRLTVL.

V and J are TRBV20-1 and TRBJ2-7; 12 bases fit TRBD2. The trim removed 1 base at V and 4 bases at J, leaving 8 bases unmatched. The CDR3 length is 16 residues. Germline CDR1 reads DFQATT; CDR2 reads SNEGSKA (reference sequence). CDR3 DNA sequence: TGCAGTGCTAGAGCTTCTAGCGGGAGGGCCGGTTACGAGCAGTACTTC. Encoded protein: CSARASSGRAGYEQYF.

As DNA, the CDR3 is TGCGCCAGCAGCTTGGTCGGGGGTTCCGAGCAGTACTTC. It is translated as CASSLVGGSEQYF. The V call is TRBV5-1, the J call TRBJ2-7; D may be TRBD2 (6 bases). CDR1 and CDR2 from the germline V gene are SGHRS and YFSETQ. CDR3 length: 13 residues. The ends were cut back, 0 bases at V and 6 bases at J, with 10 bases in the middle. The variable domain in full, with the rest retrieved from reference TRBV5-1 and TRBJ2-7, is KAGVTQTPRYLIKTRGQQVTLSCSPISGHRSVSWYQQTPGQGLQFLFEYFSETQRNKGNFPGRFSGRQFSNSRSEMNVSTLELGDSALYLCASSLVGGSEQYFGPGTRLTVT.

The chain is built from TRBV5-1 and TRBJ1-1; TRBD1 is a possible D gene (5 bases). In germline, CDR1 is SGHRS, CDR2 YFSETQ. The CDR3 is 15 amino acids. V gave up 0 bases and J gave up 1 base, with 10 bases separating them. The CDR3 region is CASSLAWGTNTEAFF. The CDR3 nucleotides are TGCGCCAGCAGCTTGGCCTGGGGCACGAACACTGAAGCTTTCTTT.

This clonotype occurred a few times. The CDR3 nucleotides read TGCAGTGCTAGGTTGACTAGCGGGGTCTCCTACGAGCAGTACTTC. Translation: CSARLTSGVSYEQYF. This sequence joins TRBV20-1 and TRBJ2-7, with 11 bases matching TRBD2. Germline V CDR1 and CDR2: DFQATT, SNEGSKA (reference sequence). Trimming at V came to 3 bases and at J to 0 bases, leaving 4 bases not matched to a gene. CDR3 length equals 15 residues.

This clonotype was observed a few times. This chain joins TRBV3-1 and TRBJ2-7, with D possibly being TRBD1 (5 bases). The CDR3 loop spans 13 amino acids. V was clipped by 3 bases and J by 3 bases, with 9 bases between them. Germline loops: CDR1 LGHDT, CDR2 YNNKEL (reference sequence). The CDR3, as DNA: TGTGCCAGCAGCCAGGTCCAGGGCTACGAGCAGTACTTC. Residues: CASSQVQGYEQYF.

The chain joins TRBV11-2 to TRBJ1-5, with 9 bases aligning to TRBD1. V lost 5 bases, J lost 0 bases, and 11 bases stayed unmatched. Looked up from germline, CDR1 is SGHAT and CDR2 is FQNNGV. The CDR3 runs to 18 residues. The CDR3 is CASSPGTGRPFSNQPQHF. In DNA form, the CDR3 reads TGTGCCAGCAGCCCGGGGACAGGGCGACCTTTTAGCAATCAGCCCCAGCATTTT.

The V gene is TRBV29-1, the J gene TRBJ1-1; possibly TRBD1 for D (6 bases). The CDR3 extends over 13 amino acids. Germline CDR1 is SQVTM and CDR2 is ANQGSEA. The germline V and J ends were trimmed by 3 bases and 5 bases, with 13 bases remaining between them. The DNA of the CDR3 is TGCAGCGTTGAGGCGGGGGGCAAGACTGAAGCTTTCTTT. Its protein is CSVEAGGKTEAFF. Complete variable domain (other parts from reference TRBV29-1 and TRBJ1-1): SAVISQKPSRDICQRGTSLTIQCQVDSQVTMMFWYRQQPGQSLTLIATANQGSEATYESGFVIDKFPISRPNLTFSTLTVSNMSPEDSSIYLCSVEAGGKTEAFFGQGTRLTVV.

The V call is TRBV24-1, the J call TRBJ2-1, with D possibly matching TRBD2 (5 bases). V lost 1 base, J lost 0 bases, and 9 bases lay in between. CDR3 size: 16 residues. From germline, CDR1 is KGHDR and CDR2 SFDVKD. The CDR3 nucleotides are TGTGCCACCAGTGATTTTGGAGGAGGCTCCTACAATGAGCAGTTCTTC. Translated, it gives CATSDFGGGSYNEQFF.

This clonotype was observed a few times. The chain combines TRBV12-3 or TRBV12-4 with TRBJ2-1; no clear D gene. Trimming stripped 0 bases from V and 4 bases from J, with 13 bases between. This CDR3 has 16 residues. In nucleotides, the CDR3 is TGTGCCAGCAGTTTAGCAGGCTTTAGGCGATACAATGAGCAGTTCTTC. Protein product: CASSLAGFRRYNEQFF.

The V and J genes are TRBV11-2 and TRBJ2-1, with D possibly being TRBD1 (6 bases). The germline CDR1 and CDR2 sequences are SGHAT and FQNNGV. Trimming removed 3 bases from V and 13 bases from J, with 10 bases in between. The length of the CDR3 is 11 residues. DNA for the CDR3: TGTGCCAGCAGCTTCGTACAGGGACAGTTCTTC. Translated, it gives CASSFVQGQFF.